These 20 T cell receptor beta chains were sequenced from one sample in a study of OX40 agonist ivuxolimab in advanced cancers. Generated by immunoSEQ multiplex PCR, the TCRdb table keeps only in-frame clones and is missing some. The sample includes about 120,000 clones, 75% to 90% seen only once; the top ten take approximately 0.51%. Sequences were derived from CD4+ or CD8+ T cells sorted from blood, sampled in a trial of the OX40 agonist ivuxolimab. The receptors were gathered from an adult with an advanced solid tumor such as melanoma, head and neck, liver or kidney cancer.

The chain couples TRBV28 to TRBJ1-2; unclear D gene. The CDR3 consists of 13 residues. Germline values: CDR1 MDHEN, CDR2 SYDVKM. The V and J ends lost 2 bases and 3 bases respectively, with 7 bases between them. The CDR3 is CASSLTQDYGYTF. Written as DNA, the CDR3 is TGTGCCAGCAGTTTAACCCAAGACTATGGCTACACCTTC.

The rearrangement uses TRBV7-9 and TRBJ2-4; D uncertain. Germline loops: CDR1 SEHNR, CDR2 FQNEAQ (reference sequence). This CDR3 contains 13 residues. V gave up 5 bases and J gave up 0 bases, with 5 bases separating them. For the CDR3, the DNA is TGTGCCAGCAGCATCGGAGCCAAAAACATTCAGTACTTC. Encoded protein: CASSIGAKNIQYF.

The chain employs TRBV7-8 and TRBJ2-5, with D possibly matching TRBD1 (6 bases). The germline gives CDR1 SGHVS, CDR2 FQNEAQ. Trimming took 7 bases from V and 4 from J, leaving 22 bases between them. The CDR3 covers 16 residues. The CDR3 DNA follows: TGTGCCAGCAAATTAAACAGGGATCTCCCTAGAGAGACCCAGTACTTC. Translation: CASKLNRDLPRETQYF.

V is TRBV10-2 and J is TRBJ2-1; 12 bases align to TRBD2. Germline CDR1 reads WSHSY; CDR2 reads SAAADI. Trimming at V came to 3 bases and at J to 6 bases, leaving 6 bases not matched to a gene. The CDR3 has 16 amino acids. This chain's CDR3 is CASSDRLAGVFNEQFF. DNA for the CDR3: TGCGCCAGCAGTGATAGACTAGCGGGGGTGTTCAATGAGCAGTTCTTC.

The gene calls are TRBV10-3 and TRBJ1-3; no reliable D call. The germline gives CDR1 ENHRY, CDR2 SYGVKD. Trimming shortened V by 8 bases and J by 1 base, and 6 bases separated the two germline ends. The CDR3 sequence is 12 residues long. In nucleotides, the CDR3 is TGTGCCATCGGTGGATCTGGAAACACCATATATTTT. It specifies CAIGGSGNTIYF.

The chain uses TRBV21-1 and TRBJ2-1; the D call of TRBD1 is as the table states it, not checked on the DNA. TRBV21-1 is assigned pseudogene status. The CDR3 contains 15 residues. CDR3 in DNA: TGTGCCAGCAGCAATACAGGGTTACCCTACAATGAGCAGTTCTTC. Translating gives CASSNTGLPYNEQFF.

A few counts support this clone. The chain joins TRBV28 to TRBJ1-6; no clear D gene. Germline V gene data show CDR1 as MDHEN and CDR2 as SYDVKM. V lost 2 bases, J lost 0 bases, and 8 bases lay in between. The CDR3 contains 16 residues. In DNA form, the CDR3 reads TGTGCCAGCAGTTTAAAGGCCCTCTCCTATAATTCACCCCTCCACTTT. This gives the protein CASSLKALSYNSPLHF.

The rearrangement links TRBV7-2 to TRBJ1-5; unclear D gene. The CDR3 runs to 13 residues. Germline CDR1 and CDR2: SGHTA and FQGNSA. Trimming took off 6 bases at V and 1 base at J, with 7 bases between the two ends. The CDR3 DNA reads TGTGCCAGCAGTTTTGACAGCAATCAGCCCCAGCATTTT. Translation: CASSFDSNQPQHF.

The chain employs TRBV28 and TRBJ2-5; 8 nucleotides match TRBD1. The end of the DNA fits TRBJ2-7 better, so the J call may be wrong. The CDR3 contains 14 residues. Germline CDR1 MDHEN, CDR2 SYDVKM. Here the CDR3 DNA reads TGTGCCAGCAGTTCAGACAGGGGAGGAAACGAGCAGTACTTC. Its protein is CASSSDRGGNEQYF.

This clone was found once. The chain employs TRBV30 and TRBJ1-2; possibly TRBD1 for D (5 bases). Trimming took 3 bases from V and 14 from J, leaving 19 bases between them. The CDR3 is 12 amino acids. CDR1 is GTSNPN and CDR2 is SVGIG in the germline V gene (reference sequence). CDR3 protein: CAWRGGDRQRTF. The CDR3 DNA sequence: TGTGCCTGGAGGGGGGGGGACCGCCAACGAACCTTC.

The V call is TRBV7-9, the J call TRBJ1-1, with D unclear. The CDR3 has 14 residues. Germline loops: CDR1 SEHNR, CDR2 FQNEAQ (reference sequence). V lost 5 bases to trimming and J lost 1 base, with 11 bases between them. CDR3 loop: CASSPPRPNTEAFF. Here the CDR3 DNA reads TGTGCCAGCAGCCCGCCCCGACCGAACACTGAAGCTTTCTTT. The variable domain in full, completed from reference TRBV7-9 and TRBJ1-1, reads DTGVSQNPRHKITKRGQNVTFRCDPISEHNRLYWYRQTLGQGPEFLTYFQNEAQLEKSRLLSDRFSAERPKGSFSTLEIQRTEQGDSAMYLCASSPPRPNTEAFFGQGTRLTVV.

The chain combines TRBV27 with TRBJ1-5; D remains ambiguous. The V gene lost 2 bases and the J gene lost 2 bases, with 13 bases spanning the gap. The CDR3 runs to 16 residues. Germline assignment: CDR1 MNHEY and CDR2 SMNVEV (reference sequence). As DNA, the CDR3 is TGTGCCAGCAGTTTAGGGCGGGCAGCGGGCAATCAGCCCCAGCATTTT. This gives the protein CASSLGRAAGNQPQHF.

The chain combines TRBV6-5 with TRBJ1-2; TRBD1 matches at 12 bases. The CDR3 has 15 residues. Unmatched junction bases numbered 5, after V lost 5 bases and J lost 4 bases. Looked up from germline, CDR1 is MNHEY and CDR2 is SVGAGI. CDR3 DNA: TGTGCCAGCAGTCAGGGACAGGGGGCTTCCTATGGCTACACCTTC. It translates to CASSQGQGASYGYTF.

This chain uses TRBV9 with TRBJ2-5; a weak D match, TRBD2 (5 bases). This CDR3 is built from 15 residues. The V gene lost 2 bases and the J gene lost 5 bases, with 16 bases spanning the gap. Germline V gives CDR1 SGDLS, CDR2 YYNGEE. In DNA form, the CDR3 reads TGTGCCAGCAGCGTTAGCGCTAGACCGGGGGAGACCCAGTACTTC. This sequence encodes CASSVSARPGETQYF.

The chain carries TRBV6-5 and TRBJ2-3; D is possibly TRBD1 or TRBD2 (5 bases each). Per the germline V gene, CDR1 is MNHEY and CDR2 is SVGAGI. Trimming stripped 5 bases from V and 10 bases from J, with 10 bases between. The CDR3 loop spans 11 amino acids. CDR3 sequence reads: CASSQGRSQYF. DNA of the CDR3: TGTGCCAGCAGTCAGGGACGATCGCAGTATTTT.

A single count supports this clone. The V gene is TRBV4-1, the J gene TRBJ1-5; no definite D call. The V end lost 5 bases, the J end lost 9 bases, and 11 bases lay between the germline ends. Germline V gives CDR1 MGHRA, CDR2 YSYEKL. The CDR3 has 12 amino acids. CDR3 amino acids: CASSNLGGPQHF. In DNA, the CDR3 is TGCGCCAGCAGCAACCTAGGAGGGCCCCAGCATTTT.

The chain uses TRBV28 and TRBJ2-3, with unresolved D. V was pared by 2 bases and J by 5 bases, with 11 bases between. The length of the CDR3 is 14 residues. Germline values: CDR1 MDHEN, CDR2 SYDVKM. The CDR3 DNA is TGTGCCAGCAGTTTAGTGGGCAGTGAAGATACGCAGTATTTT. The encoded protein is CASSLVGSEDTQYF.

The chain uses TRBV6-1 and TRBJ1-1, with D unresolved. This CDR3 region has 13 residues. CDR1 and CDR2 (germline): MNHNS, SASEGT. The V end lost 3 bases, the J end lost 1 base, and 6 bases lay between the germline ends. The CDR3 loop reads CASSEHRNTEAFF. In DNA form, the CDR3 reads TGTGCCAGCAGTGAGCATCGGAACACTGAAGCTTTCTTT.

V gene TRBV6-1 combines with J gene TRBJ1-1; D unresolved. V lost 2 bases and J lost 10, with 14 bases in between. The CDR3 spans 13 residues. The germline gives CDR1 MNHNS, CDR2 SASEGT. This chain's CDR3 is CASSERPRDLAFF. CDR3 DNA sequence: TGTGCCAGCAGTGAAAGGCCTCGGGATCTAGCTTTCTTT.

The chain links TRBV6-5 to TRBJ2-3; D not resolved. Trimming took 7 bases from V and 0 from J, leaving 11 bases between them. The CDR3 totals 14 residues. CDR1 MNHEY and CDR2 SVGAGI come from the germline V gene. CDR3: CASKPGLSTDTQYF. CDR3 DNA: TGTGCCAGCAAACCGGGCCTTAGCACAGATACGCAGTATTTT.